The entry that follows covers one T cell receptor (beta chain) sequence. These data come from a study of blood T cell repertoires in COVID-19. Looking at the study overall: COVID-19 samples, acute and convalescent, were from the United States, Italy and Spain. The cDNA or gDNA used as material had been derived from T cells, B-cell-depleted T cells, or PBMCs.

Per the original methods: Estimated nucleated cell counts came from reference gene primer amplification. Generated by immunoSEQ multiplex PCR, the TCRdb table keeps only in-frame clones and is missing some. The DNA gave D and trimming, while V, J and clone size come from that table. This sample has approximately 92,000 clones, with roughly 84% found just once. Trimming shortened V by 2 bases and J by 0 bases, and 11 bases separated the two germline ends. The germline gives CDR1 MDHEN, CDR2 SYDVKM. This CDR3 region has 16 residues. The rearrangement links TRBV28 to TRBJ2-4; D is possibly TRBD2 (6 bases). This clonotype was obtained from a man between 65 and 85 years old with active or convalescent COVID-19. The sample was peripheral blood. This chain's CDR3 is CASSLGGPLAKNIQYF. CDR3 coding DNA: TGTGCCAGCAGTTTAGGAGGGCCCCTAGCCAAAAACATTCAGTACTTC.